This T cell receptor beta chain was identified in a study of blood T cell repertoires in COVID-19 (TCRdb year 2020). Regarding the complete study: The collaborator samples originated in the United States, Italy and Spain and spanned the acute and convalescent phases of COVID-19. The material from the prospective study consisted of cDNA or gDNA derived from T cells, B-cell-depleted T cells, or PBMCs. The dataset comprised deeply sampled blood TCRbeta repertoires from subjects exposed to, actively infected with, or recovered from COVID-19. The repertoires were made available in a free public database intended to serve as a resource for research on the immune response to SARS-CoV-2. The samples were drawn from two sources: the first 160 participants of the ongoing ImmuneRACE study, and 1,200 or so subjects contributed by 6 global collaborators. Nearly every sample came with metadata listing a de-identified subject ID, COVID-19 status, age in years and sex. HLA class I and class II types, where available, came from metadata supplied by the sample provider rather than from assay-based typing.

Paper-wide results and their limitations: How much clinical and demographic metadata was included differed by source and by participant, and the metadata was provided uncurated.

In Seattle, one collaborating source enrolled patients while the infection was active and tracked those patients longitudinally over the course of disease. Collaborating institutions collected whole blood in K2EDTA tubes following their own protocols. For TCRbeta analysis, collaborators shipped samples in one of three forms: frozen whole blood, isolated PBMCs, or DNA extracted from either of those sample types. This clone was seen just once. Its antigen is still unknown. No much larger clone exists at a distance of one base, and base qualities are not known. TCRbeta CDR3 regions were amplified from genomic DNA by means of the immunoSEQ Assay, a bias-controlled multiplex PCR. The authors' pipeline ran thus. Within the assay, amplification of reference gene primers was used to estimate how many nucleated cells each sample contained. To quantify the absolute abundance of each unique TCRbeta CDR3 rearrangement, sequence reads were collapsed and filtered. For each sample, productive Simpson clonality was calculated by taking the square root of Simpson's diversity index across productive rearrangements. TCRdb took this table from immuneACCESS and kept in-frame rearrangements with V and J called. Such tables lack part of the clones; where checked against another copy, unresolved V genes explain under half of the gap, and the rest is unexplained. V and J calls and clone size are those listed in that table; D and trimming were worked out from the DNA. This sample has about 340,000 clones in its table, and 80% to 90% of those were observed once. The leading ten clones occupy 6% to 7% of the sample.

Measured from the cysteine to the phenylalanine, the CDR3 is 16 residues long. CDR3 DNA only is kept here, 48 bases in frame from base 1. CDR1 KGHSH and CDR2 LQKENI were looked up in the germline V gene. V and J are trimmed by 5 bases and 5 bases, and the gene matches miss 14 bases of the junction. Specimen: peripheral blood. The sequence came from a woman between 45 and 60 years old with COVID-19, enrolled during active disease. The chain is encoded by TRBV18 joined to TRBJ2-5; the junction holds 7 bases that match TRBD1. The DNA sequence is TGTGCCAGCTCAGCACAGGGGAAGATCGCCACGGAGACCCAGTACTTC. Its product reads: CASSAQGKIATETQYF.